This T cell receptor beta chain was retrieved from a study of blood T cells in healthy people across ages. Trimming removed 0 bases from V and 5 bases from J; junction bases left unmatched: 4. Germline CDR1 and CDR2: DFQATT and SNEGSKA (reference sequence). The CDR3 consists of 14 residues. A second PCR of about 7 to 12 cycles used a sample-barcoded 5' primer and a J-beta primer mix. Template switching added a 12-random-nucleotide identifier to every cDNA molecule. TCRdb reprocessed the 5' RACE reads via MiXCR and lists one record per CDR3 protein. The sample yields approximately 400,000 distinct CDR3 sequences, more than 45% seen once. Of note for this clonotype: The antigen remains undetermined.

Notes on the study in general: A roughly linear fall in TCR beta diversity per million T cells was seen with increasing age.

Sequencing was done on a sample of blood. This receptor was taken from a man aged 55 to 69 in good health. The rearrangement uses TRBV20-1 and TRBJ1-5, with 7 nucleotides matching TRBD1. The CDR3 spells CSARDRDSHQPQHF. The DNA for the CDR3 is TGCAGTGCTAGAGATCGGGACAGCCATCAGCCCCAGCATTTT.